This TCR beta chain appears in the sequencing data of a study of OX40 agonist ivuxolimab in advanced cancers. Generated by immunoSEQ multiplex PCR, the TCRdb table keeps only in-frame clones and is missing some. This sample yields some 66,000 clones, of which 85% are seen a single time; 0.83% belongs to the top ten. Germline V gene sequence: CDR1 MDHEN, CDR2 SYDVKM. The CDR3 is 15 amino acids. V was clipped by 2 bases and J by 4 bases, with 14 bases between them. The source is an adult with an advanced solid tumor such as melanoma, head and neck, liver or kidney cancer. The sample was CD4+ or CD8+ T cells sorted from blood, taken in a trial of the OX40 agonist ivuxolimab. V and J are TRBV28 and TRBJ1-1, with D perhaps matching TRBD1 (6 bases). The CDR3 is CASSLQGMRGTEAFF. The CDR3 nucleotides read TGTGCCAGCAGTTTACAGGGGATGAGGGGCACTGAAGCTTTCTTT.